The clone carrying this T cell receptor beta chain has a handful of counts. The antigen is undetermined. This sample was taken from a study of vaccination and CD4 T cells after COVID-19. This CDR3 has 11 residues. With 6 bases removed from V and 2 bases from J, the gap between germline ends came to 5 bases. Germline assignment: CDR1 SNHLY and CDR2 FYNNEI. Specified treatment: roughly 10-day PBMC culture with coronavirus spike peptide pools or control peptides (ViraFEST assay). Once obtained from cultured CD4+ T cells, the DNA was sequenced using the Oncomine TCR Beta short-read assay. Cultures of CD4+ T cells served as the source for extracting genomic DNA. TCRdb reprocessed the PCR reads with MiXCR, giving one entry per CDR3 protein. Of 15,000 to 20,000 distinct CDR3 sequences in the sample, approximately 50% were seen once.

Here the sequenced sample was CD4+ T cells from blood, cultured in vitro, taken before SARS-CoV-2 vaccination. The chain is built from TRBV2 and TRBJ2-7, with D unclear. The receptor was derived from a human donor who had recovered from COVID-19. This chain's CDR3 is CASRMTYEQYF. CDR3 nucleotides: TGTGCCAGCAGGATGACCTACGAGCAGTACTTC.